Listed below are T cell receptor beta chains from one sample, sequenced in a study of cytomegalovirus exposure and HLA in healthy donors. Assay: immunoSEQ multiplex PCR; the TCRdb copy retains only in-frame clones and omits some. The repertoire consists of about 94,000 clones, with more than 75% occurring once and the leading ten covering about 4%. Sequenced sample: PBMCs. The source of these receptors is a woman in her forties in good health and CMV-seronegative. The CDR3 runs from the conserved cysteine through the conserved F or W. The D gene is left open where the match is weak. Expanded clones are given a class, and other clones once, few, many or no size at all.

j_call d_call clone_size v_call cdr3_nt cdr3_aa
TRBJ2-3 TRBD2 NA TRBV5-1 TGCGCCAGCAGCCGAATGGCTAGCGGGGGGGTCACAGATACGCAGTATTTT CASSRMASGGVTDTQYF
TRBJ1-2 TRBD1 NA TRBV5-1 TGCGCCAGCAGCTTGGGGCCTACAGGGGATCCGAATGGCTACACCTTC CASSLGPTGDPNGYTF
TRBJ2-5 TRBD2 NA TRBV5-6 TGTGCCAGCAGCTACACTTCTAGCGGGGGCTACCAAGAGACCCAGTACTTC CASSYTSSGGYQETQYF
TRBJ1-4 NA NA TRBV19 TGTGCCAGTAGTATGGGGGGGTTGTATGAAAAACTGTTTTTT CASSMGGLYEKLFF
TRBJ1-4 NA NA TRBV25-1 TGTGCCAGCAGTGTGGGGGGGAACCAAGGAAAACTGTTTTTT CASSVGGNQGKLFF
TRBJ1-4 NA NA TRBV10-3 TGTGCCATCAGTAGTGCAGGGAAAAATGAAAAACTGTTTTTT CAISSAGKNEKLFF
TRBJ2-3 TRBD2 NA TRBV30 TGTGCCTGGAGTCCCCTAGCGGGGGGGCAAGATACGCAGTATTTT CAWSPLAGGQDTQYF
TRBJ2-2 NA NA TRBV20-1 TGCAGTGCTAGTCTCACCGGGGAGCTGTTTTTT CSASLTGELFF
TRBJ1-5 NA NA TRBV4-3 TGCGCCAGCAGCCAAGTTAGAGGGGGTAGTGTTGGGCAGCCCCAGCATTTT CASSQVRGGSVGQPQHF
TRBJ2-1 NA NA TRBV12-2 TGTGCAAGTCACCCGAGCGGGGGGGCAAGGAATGAGCAGTTCTTC CASHPSGGARNEQFF
TRBJ1-4 TRBD1 NA TRBV19 TGTGCCAGTCTTCACAGGGGAGCTAATGAAAAACTGTTTTTT CASLHRGANEKLFF
TRBJ2-7 TRBD2 few TRBV29-1 TGCAGCGTTGTGGGGACTAGCGGGCGGGTTCCCTACGAGCAGTACTTC CSVVGTSGRVPYEQYF
TRBJ2-3 NA NA TRBV5-4 TGTGCCAGCAGCCTTCCAGGGTCTCGCACAGATACGCAGTATTTT CASSLPGSRTDTQYF
TRBJ1-5 TRBD1 NA TRBV4-1 TGCGCCAGCAGCCAAGAGGGACAGGGGTACTTGGGCAATCAGCCCCAGCATTTT CASSQEGQGYLGNQPQHF
TRBJ1-2 TRBD1 NA TRBV10-3 TGTGCCATCAGGACAGGGTTAGGCTACACCTTC CAIRTGLGYTF
TRBJ2-7 NA NA TRBV7-6 TGTGCCAGCAGTAGGGGGGGTTACGAGCAGTACTTC CASSRGGYEQYF
TRBJ2-7 TRBD1 NA TRBV6-5 TGTGCCACCAATCCACAGGGGTCCTACGAGCAGTACTTC CATNPQGSYEQYF
TRBJ1-4 TRBD1 NA TRBV2 TGTGCCAGCAGACGACAGGGGTCAAGCGAAAAACTGTTTTTT CASRRQGSSEKLFF
TRBJ2-7 NA NA TRBV29-1 TGCAGCGTCACCCCAGGGGCTCTTACCCCCTACGAGCAGTACTTC CSVTPGALTPYEQYF
TRBJ1-4 NA NA TRBV5-4 TGTGCCAGCAGCCTGGCGGGTTATGGTCGACTGTTTTTT CASSLAGYGRLFF
TRBJ1-1 NA NA TRBV7-3 TGTGCCAGCAGCCCGGAGGGGAACACTGAAGCTTTCTTT CASSPEGNTEAFF
TRBJ1-1 NA NA TRBV5-6 TGTGCCAGCAGCTTGAACAGGGCCTGGGGCACTGAAGCTTTCTTT CASSLNRAWGTEAFF
TRBJ1-5 NA NA TRBV30 TGTGCCTGGAGTGGGGGGGTCGGTCAGCCCCAGCATTTT CAWSGGVGQPQHF
TRBJ1-1 TRBD1 few TRBV20-1 TGCAGTGCAAATGAACAGGGGGAAGCTTTCTTT CSANEQGEAFF
TRBJ1-1 TRBD1 NA TRBV18 TGTGCCAGCTCACCGACAACGGACAGGGGTACTGAAGCTTTCTTT CASSPTTDRGTEAFF
TRBJ2-7 TRBD2 NA TRBV4-1 TGCGCCAGCAGCCAAGATCGGGGGACTAGCTCTTCCTACGAGCAGTACTTC CASSQDRGTSSSYEQYF
TRBJ1-2 TRBD1 NA TRBV19 TGTGCCAGTAGTACCGAGGGGGCATTGGGGAGCTATGGCTACACCTTC CASSTEGALGSYGYTF
TRBJ1-2 TRBD1 NA TRBV6-6 TGTGCCAGCCTTGCAAGGGACAGGGGCGCCTATGGCTACACCTTC CASLARDRGAYGYTF
TRBJ1-2 NA NA TRBV2 TGTGCCAGCAGTGACTCGGGACACCCTGGGGTCGACTACACCTTC CASSDSGHPGVDYTF
TRBJ2-1 NA NA TRBV5-1 TGCGCCAGCAGCTTAGCGGATGAGACCTACAATGAGCAGTTCTTC CASSLADETYNEQFF
TRBJ2-4 NA NA TRBV10-3 TGTGCCATCAGCGTTGACACATTAGCCAAAAACATTCAGTACTTC CAISVDTLAKNIQYF
TRBJ2-7 NA NA TRBV9 TGTGCCAGCAGCACTCGAGGGGGCGAGCAGTACTTC CASSTRGGEQYF
TRBJ2-1 NA NA TRBV6-6 TGTGCCAGCAGTTACCCATCAGGGTCGAAAGACAATGAGCAGTTCTTC CASSYPSGSKDNEQFF
TRBJ1-1 NA NA TRBV29-1 TGCAGCGTTGTGGGGGTGGGGGGTTACGTCGTCCCTGAAGCTTTCTTT CSVVGVGGYVVPEAFF
TRBJ2-2 NA NA TRBV2 TGTGCCAGCAGGAACCAGGGTGTTAGGACCGGGGAGCTGTTTTTT CASRNQGVRTGELFF
TRBJ2-3 TRBD2 NA TRBV30 TGTGCCGGAAACCAAGGGACTAGCTTTGGTTTCGATACGCAGTATTTT CAGNQGTSFGFDTQYF
TRBJ2-2 TRBD1 NA TRBV29-1 TGCAGCGTCCCCAGGGACAGACCGAACACCGGGGAGCTGTTTTTT CSVPRDRPNTGELFF
TRBJ2-3 TRBD1 NA TRBV15 TGTGCCACCAGCAGGGGCTCCGGGACAGGGATAGATACGCAGTATTTT CATSRGSGTGIDTQYF
TRBJ2-1 TRBD2 NA TRBV10-3 TGTGCCATCAGTGAAAGGGAGGGCCATGAGCAGTTCTTC CAISEREGHEQFF
TRBJ2-7 TRBD1 NA TRBV25-1 TGTGCCAGCAGTGCGACAGGGGGGCCCTACGAGCAGTACTTC CASSATGGPYEQYF
TRBJ2-7 NA few TRBV7-5 TGTGTCAGAAGCTTAGCGGCACGGACAGGTCCCTACGAGCAGTACTTC CVRSLAARTGPYEQYF
TRBJ1-1 NA NA TRBV4-3 TGCGCCAGCAGCTCCTCCAGGGCTTTCTTT CASSSSRAFF
TRBJ2-5 NA NA TRBV5-1 TGCGCCAGCAGCTTGGAATCAGTCCAAGAGACCCAGTACTTC CASSLESVQETQYF
TRBJ2-5 TRBD2 NA TRBV11-2 TGTGCCAGCAGCCTCGCCCGGACTAGTGCTAAGGAGACCCAGTACTTC CASSLARTSAKETQYF